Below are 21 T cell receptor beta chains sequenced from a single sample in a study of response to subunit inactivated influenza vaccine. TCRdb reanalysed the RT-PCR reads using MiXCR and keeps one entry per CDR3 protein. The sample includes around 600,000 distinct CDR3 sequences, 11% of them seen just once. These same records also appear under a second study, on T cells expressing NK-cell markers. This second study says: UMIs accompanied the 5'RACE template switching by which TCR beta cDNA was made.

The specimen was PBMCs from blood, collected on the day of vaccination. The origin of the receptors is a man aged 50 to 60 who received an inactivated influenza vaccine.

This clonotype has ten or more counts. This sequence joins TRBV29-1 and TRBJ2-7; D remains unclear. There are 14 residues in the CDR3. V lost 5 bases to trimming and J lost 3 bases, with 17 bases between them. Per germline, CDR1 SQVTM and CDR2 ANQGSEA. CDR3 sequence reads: CSVSGTASIYEQYF. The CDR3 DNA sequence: TGCAGCGTTTCGGGCACGGCTTCAATCTACGAGCAGTACTTC.

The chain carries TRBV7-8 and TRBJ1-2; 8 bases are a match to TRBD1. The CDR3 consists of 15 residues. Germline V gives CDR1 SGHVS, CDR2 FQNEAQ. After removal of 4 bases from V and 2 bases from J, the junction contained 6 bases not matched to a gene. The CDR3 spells CASSSRQGPNYGYTF. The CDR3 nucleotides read TGTGCCAGCAGCTCGAGACAGGGGCCAAACTATGGCTACACCTTC.

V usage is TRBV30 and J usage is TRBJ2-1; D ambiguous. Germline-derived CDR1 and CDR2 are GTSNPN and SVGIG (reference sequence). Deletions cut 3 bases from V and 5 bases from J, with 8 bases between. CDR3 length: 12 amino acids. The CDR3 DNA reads TGTGCCTGGAGAAAAACCCACAATGAGCAGTTCTTC. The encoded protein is CAWRKTHNEQFF. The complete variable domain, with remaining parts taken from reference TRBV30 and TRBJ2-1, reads SQTIHQWPATLVQPVGSPLSLECTVEGTSNPNLYWYRQAAGRGLQLLFYSVGIGQISSEVPQNLSASRPQDRQFILSSKKLLLSDSGFYLCAWRKTHNEQFFGPGTRLTVL.

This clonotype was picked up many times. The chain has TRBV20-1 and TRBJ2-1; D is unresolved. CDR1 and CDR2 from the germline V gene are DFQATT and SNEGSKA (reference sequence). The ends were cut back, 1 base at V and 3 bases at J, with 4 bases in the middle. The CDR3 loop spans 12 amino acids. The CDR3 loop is CSARGLYNEQFF. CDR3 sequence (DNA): TGCAGTGCTAGAGGACTCTACAATGAGCAGTTCTTC.

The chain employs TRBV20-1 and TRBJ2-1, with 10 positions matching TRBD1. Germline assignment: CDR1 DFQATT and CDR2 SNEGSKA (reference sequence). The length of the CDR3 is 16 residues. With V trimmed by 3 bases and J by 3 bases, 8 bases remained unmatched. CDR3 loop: CSASPLGQGDYNEQFF. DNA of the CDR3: TGCAGTGCTAGTCCCCTTGGACAGGGGGACTACAATGAGCAGTTCTTC.

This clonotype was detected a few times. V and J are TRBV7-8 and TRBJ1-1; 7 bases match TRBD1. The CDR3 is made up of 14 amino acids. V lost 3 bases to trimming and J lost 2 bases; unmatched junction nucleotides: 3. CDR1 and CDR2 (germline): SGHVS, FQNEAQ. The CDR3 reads CASSFRQGNTEAFF. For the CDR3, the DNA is TGTGCCAGCAGCTTCCGACAGGGAAACACTGAAGCTTTCTTT.

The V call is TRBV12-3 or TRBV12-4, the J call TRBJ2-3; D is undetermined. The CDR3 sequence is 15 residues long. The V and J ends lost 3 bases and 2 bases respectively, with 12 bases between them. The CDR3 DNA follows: TGTGCCAGCAGTTTGCCGAGAGGCGTCACAGATACGCAGTATTTT. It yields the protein CASSLPRGVTDTQYF.

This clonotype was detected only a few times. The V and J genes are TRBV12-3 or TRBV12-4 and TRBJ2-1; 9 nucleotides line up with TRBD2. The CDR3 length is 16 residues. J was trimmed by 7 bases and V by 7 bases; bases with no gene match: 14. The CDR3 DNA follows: TGTGCCAGCACCCACATTGGGACCGCGGGGGGGAATGAGCAGTTCTTC. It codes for CASTHIGTAGGNEQFF.

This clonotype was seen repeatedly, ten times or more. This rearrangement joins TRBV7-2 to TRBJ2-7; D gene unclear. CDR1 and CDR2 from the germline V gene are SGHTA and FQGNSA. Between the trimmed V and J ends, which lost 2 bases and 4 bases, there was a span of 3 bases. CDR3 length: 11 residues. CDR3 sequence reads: CASSLWYEQYF. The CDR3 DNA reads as TGTGCCAGCAGCTTATGGTACGAGCAGTACTTC.

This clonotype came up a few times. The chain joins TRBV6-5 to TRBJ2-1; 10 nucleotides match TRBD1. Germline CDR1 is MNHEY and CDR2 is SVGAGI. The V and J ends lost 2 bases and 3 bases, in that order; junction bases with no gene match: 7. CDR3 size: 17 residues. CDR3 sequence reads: CASSYPTGTGDYNEQFF. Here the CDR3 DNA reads TGTGCCAGCAGTTACCCTACCGGGACAGGGGACTACAATGAGCAGTTCTTC.

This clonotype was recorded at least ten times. This CDR3 reads CAISESRGSEDYTF. CDR3 in DNA: TGTGCCATCAGTGAGTCGAGGGGAAGCGAAGACTACACCTTC. The rearrangement links TRBV10-3 to TRBJ1-2; perhaps TRBD1 as D (5 bases). This CDR3 is built from 14 residues. Trimming took off 0 bases at V and 10 bases at J, with 15 bases between the two ends. The germline V gene encodes CDR1 ENHRY and CDR2 SYGVKD.

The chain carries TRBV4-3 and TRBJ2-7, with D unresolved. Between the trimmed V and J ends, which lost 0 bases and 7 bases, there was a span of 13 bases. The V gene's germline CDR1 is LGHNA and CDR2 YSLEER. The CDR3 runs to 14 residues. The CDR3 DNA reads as TGCGCCAGCAGCCAAGAGAACGGCCCTCGGGAGCAGTACTTC. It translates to CASSQENGPREQYF.

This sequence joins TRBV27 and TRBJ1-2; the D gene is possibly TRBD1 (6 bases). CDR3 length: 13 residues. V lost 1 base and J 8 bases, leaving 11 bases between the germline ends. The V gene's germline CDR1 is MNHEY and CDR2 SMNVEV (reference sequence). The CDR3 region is CASSLYGGGGYTF. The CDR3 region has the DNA TGTGCCAGCAGTTTATATGGGGGCGGGGGCTACACCTTC.

CDR3 residues: CASSLRKGTGEAFF. CDR3 DNA: TGTGCCAGCAGCCTAAGGAAGGGCACAGGGGAAGCTTTCTTT. This chain joins TRBV2 and TRBJ1-1, with TRBD1 as a possible D gene (6 bases). Germline assignment: CDR1 SNHLY and CDR2 FYNNEI. Trimming cost V 6 bases and J 8 bases, with 19 bases left between them. The CDR3 contains 14 residues.

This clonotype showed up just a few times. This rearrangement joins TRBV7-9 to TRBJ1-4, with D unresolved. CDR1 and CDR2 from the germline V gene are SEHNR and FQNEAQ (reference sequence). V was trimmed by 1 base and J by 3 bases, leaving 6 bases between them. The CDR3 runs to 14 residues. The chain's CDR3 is CASSLVRPNEKLFF. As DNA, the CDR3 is TGTGCCAGCAGCTTAGTTCGTCCTAATGAAAAACTGTTTTTT.

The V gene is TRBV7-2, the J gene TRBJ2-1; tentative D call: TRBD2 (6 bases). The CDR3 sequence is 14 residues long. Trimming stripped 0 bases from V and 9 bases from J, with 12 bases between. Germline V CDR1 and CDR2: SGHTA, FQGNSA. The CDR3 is CASSLATSLSEQFF. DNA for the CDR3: TGTGCCAGCAGCTTAGCGACTAGTTTGTCTGAGCAGTTCTTC. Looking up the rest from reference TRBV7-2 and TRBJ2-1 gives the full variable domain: GAGVSQSPSNKVTEKGKDVELRCDPISGHTALYWYRQSLGQGLEFLIYFQGNSAPDKSGLPSDRFSAERTGGSVSTLTIQRTQQEDSAVYLCASSLATSLSEQFFGPGTRLTVL.

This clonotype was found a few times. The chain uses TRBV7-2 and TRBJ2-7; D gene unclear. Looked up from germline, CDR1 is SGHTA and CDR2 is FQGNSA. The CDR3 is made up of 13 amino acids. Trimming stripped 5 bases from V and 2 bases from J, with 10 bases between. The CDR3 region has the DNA TGTGCCAGCAGCACCCACAAGCCCTACGAGCAGTACTTC. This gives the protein CASSTHKPYEQYF.

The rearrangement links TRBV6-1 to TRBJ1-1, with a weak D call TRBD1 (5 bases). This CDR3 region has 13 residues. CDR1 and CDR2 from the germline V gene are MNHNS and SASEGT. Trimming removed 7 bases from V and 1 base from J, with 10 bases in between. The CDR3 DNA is TGTGCCAGCAATCCCGGACAGAACACTGAAGCTTTCTTT. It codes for CASNPGQNTEAFF.

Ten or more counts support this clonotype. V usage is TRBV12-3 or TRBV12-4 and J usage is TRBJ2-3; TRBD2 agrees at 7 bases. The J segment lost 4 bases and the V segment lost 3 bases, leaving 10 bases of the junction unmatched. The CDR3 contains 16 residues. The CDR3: CASSFGRGTIADTQYF. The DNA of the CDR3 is TGTGCCAGCAGTTTCGGGCGGGGGACGATTGCAGATACGCAGTATTTT.

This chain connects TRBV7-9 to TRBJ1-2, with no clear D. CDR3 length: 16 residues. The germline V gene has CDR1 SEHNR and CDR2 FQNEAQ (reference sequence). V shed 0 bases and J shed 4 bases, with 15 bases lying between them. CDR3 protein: CASSLANEDGPYGYTF. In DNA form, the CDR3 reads TGTGCCAGCAGCTTAGCGAATGAGGACGGACCCTATGGCTACACCTTC.

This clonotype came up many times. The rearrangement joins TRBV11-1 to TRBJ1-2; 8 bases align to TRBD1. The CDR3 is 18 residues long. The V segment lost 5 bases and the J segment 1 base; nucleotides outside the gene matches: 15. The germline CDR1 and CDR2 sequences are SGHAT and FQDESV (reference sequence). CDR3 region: CASSLIGTGPLLNYGYTF. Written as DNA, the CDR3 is TGTGCCAGCAGCCTTATCGGGACAGGCCCACTCCTTAACTATGGCTACACCTTC.